This paragraph covers one T cell receptor (beta chain) sequence. The target antigen is unknown. This entry is derived from a study of T cell responses to AZD1222 COVID-19 vaccine. Assay used: immunoSEQ multiplex PCR; TCRdb lists only in-frame clones, some missing. The repertoire holds some 150,000 clones, with 94% as singletons. Study outcomes and limitations: Clonal diversity may have been underestimated in mostly white British donors.

The CDR3 extends over 14 amino acids. V lost 0 bases, J lost 5 bases, and 11 bases lay in between. Germline V gene data show CDR1 as SGHRS and CDR2 as YFSETQ. The source material was peripheral blood, sampled on day 0 of AZD1222 vaccination. This receptor was obtained from an adult in good health. The V and J genes are TRBV5-1 and TRBJ2-5; D remains unclear. The CDR3 DNA is TGCGCCAGCAGCTTGGAACAGCTGGACGAGACCCAGTACTTC. It encodes CASSLEQLDETQYF.